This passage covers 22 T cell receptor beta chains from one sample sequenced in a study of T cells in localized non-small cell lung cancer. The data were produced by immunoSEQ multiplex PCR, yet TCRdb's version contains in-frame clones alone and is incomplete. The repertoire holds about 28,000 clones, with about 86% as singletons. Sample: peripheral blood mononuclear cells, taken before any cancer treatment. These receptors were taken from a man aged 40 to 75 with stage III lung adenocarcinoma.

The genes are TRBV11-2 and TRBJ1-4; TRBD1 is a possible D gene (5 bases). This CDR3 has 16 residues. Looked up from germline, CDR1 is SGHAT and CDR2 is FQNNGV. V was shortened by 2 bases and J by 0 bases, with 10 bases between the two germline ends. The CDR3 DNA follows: TGTGCCAGCAGCTTAAGGGGAACCACAACTAATGAAAAACTGTTTTTT. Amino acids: CASSLRGTTTNEKLFF.

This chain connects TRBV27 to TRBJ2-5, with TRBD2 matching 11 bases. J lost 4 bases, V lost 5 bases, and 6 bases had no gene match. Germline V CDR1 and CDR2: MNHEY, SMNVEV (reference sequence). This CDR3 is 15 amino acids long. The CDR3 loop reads CASSLTLAGVETQYF. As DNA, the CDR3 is TGTGCCAGCAGTCTTACACTAGCGGGGGTAGAGACCCAGTACTTC.

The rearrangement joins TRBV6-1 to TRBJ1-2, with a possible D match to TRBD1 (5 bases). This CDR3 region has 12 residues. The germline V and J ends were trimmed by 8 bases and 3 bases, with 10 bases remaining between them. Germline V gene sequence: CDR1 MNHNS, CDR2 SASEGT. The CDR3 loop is CASRAGYYGYTF. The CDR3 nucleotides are TGTGCCAGCCGGGCAGGGTACTATGGCTACACCTTC.

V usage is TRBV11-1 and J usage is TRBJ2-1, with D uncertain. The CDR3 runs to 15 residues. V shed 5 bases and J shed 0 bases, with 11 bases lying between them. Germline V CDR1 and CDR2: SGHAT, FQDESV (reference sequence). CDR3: CASSPQLSSYNEQFF. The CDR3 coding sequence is TGTGCCAGCAGCCCCCAGCTTAGCTCCTACAATGAGCAGTTCTTC.

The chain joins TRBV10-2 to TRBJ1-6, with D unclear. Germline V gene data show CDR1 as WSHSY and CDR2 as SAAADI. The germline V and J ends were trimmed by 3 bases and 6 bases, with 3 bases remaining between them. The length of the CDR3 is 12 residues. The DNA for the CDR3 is TGCGCCAGCAGTGAAAGTAATTCACCCCTCCACTTT. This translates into CASSESNSPLHF.

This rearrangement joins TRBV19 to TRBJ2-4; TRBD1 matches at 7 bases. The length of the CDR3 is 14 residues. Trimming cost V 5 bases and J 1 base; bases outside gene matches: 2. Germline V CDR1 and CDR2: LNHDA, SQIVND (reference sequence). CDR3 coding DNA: TGTGCCAGTAGTCTCAGGGGGGCCAAAAACATTCAGTACTTC. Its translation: CASSLRGAKNIQYF.

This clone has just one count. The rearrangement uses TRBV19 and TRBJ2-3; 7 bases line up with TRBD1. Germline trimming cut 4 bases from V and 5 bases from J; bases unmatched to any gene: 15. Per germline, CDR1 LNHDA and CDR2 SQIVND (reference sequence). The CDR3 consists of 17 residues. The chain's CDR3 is CASSTGLGQTTGDTQYF. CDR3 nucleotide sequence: TGTGCCAGTAGTACGGGTCTGGGACAGACCACCGGAGATACGCAGTATTTT.

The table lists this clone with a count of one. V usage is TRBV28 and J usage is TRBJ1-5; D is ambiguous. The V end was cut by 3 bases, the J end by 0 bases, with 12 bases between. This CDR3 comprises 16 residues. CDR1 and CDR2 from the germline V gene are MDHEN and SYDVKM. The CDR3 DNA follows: TGTGCCAGCAGTTTCCCGATTGGGGATAGCAATCAGCCCCAGCATTTT. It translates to CASSFPIGDSNQPQHF.

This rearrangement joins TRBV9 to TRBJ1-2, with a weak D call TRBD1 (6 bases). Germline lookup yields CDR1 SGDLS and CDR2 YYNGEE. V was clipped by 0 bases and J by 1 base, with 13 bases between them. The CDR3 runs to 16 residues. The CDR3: CASSVDGGTFNYGYTF. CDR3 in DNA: TGTGCCAGCAGCGTAGACGGGGGGACATTTAACTATGGCTACACCTTC. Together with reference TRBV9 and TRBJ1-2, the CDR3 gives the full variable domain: DSGVTQTPKHLITATGQRVTLRCSPRSGDLSVYWYQQSLDQGLQFLIQYYNGEERAKGNILERFSAQQFPDLHSELNLSSLELGDSALYFCASSVDGGTFNYGYTFGSGTRLTVV.

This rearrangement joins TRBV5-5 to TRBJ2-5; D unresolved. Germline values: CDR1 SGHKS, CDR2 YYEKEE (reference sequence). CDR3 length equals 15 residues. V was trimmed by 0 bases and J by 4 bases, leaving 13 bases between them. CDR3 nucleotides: TGTGCCAGCAGCTTGGGGTTCCGGGCAGGAGAGACCCAGTACTTC. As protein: CASSLGFRAGETQYF.

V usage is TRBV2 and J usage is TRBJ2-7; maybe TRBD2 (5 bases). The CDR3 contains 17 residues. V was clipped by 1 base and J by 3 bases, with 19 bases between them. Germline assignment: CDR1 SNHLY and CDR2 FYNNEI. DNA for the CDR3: TGTGCCAGCAGTGAAGTCGGGTGGGAGAGGCTGGTCTACGAGCAGTACTTC. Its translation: CASSEVGWERLVYEQYF.

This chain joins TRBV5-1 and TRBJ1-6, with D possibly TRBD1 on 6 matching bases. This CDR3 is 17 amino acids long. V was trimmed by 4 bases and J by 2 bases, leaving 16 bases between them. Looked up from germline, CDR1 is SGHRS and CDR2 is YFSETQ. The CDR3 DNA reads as TGCGCCAGCAGCCCTCAGCAGCAGGGGACCTATAATTCACCCCTCCACTTT. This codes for CASSPQQQGTYNSPLHF.

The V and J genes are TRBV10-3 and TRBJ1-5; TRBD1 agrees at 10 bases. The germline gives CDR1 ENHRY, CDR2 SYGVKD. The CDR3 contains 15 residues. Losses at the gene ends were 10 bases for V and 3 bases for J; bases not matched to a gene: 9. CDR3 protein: CATQGTGEDNQPQHF. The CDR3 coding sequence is TGTGCCACCCAGGGGACAGGGGAAGACAATCAGCCCCAGCATTTT.

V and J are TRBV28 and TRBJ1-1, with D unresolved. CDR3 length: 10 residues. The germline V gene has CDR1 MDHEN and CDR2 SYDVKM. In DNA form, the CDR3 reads TGTGTCCTCCACAACACTGAAGCTTTCTTT. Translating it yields CVLHNTEAFF.

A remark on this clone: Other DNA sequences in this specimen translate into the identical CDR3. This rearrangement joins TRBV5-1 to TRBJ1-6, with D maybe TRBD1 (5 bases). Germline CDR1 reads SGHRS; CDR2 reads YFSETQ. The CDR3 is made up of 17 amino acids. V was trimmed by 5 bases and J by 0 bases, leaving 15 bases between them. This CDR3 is CASSEQGKSSYNSPLHF. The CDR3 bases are TGCGCCAGCAGTGAGCAGGGTAAATCCTCCTATAATTCACCCCTCCACTTT.

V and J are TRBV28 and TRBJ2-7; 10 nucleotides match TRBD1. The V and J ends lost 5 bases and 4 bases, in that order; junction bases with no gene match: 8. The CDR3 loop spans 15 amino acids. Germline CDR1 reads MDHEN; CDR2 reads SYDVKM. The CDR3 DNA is TGTGCCAGCAGTCCTCCGGGACAGGGGCGGTACGAGCAGTACTTC. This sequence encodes CASSPPGQGRYEQYF.

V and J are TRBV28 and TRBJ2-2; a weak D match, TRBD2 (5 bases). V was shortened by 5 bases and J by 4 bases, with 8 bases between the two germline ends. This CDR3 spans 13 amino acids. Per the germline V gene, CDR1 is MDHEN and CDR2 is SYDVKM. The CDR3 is CASSGRITGELFF. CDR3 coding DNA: TGTGCCAGCAGTGGGAGAATCACCGGGGAGCTGTTTTTT.

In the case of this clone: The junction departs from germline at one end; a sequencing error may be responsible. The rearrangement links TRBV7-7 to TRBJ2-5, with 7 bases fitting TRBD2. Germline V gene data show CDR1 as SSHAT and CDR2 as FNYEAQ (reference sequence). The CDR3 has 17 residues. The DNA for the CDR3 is TGTGCTAGCAGCTTGGGTTCTAGTGCGGGAGTCTGGGAGACCCAGTACTTC. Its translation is CASSLGSSAGVWETQYF.

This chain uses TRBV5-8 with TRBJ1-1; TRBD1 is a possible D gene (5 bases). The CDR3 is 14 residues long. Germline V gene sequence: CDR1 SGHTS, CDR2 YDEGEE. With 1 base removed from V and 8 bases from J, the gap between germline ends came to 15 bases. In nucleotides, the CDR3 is TGTGCCAGCAGCTTGAGGGCCGGGTGGGGGGAAGCTTTCTTT. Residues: CASSLRAGWGEAFF.

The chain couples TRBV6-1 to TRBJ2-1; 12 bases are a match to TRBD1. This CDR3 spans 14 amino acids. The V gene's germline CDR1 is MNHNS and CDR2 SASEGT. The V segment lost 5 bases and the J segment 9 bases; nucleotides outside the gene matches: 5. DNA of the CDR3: TGTGCCAGCAGTCGGGACAGGGGGCAGGGTGAGCAGTTCTTC. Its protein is CASSRDRGQGEQFF.

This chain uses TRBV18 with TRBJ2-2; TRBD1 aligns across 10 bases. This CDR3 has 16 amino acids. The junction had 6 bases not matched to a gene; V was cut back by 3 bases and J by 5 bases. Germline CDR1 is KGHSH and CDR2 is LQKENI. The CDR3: CASSPPGQGRTGELFF. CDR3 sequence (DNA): TGTGCCAGCTCACCCCCGGGACAGGGGAGGACCGGGGAGCTGTTTTTT.

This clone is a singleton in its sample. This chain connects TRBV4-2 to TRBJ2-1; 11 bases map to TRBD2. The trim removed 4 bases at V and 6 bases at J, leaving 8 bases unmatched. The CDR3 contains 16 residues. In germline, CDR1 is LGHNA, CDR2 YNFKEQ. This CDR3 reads CASSLHATSGSNEQFF. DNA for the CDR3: TGTGCCAGCAGCCTCCATGCCACTAGCGGGAGCAATGAGCAGTTCTTC.